A single T cell receptor beta chain is shown here with its context. These data belong to a study of blood T cell repertoires in COVID-19. Profiled with immunoSEQ multiplex PCR; TCRdb holds only in-frame clones, not every one. Of more than 95,000 clones in the sample, around 83% were seen once. Trimming cost V 3 bases and J 5 bases; bases outside gene matches: 6. The CDR3 is 15 residues long. In germline, CDR1 is KGHDR, CDR2 SFDVKD. The sample taken for sequencing was peripheral blood. This clonotype originated in a man older than 75 with active or convalescent COVID-19. This chain connects TRBV24-1 to TRBJ1-3, with TRBD1 matching 7 bases. The CDR3 DNA follows: TGTGCCACCAGTGATGGAGACAGGGAAAGAAACACCATATATTTT. Translated: CATSDGDRERNTIYF.